The sequence of this TCR beta chain was determined in a study of blood T cell repertoires in COVID-19 (dated by TCRdb to the early 2020s). Context from the whole study: Samples covering the acute and convalescent phases of COVID-19 were provided by collaborators in the United States, Italy and Spain. The prospective study material was composed of cDNA or gDNA derived from T cells, B-cell-depleted T cells, or PBMCs. The dataset comprised deeply sampled blood TCRbeta repertoires from subjects exposed to, actively infected with, or recovered from COVID-19. The repertoires were made available in a free public database intended to serve as a resource for research on the immune response to SARS-CoV-2. The samples were drawn from the first 160 participants of the ongoing ImmuneRACE study and from over a thousand subjects provided by 6 global collaborators. Sample metadata almost always included a de-identified subject ID, COVID-19 status, age in years and sex. Where available, HLA class I and class II types were taken from metadata supplied by the sample provider and were not determined by assay-based typing.

The research as a whole found: The amount of clinical and demographic metadata varied by source and participant and was provided uncurated.

In regard to this clone: Its recognized antigen is unknown. No clone much larger than this one lies a single base away; base qualities are absent.

V and J are truncated by 7 bases and 6 bases respectively, leaving an intervening sequence of 10 bases. The CDR3 numbers 12 residues from cysteine through phenylalanine. The entry retains the CDR3 DNA only, 36 bases that are in frame from base 1. One collaborating source in Seattle enrolled patients during active infection and followed them longitudinally through the course of disease. Whole blood was collected in K2EDTA tubes by collaborating institutions according to the institutions' own protocols. For TCRbeta analysis, collaborator samples were shipped as frozen whole blood, as isolated PBMCs, or as DNA extracted from either sample type. TCRbeta CDR3 regions were amplified from genomic DNA by means of the immunoSEQ Assay, a bias-controlled multiplex PCR. The authors processed their data as follows. Nucleated cell counts per sample were estimated from amplification of reference gene primers within the assay. Sequence reads were collapsed and filtered to measure the absolute abundance of every unique TCRbeta CDR3 rearrangement. For each sample, productive Simpson clonality was calculated as the square root of Simpson's diversity index across productive rearrangements. The clones in this table, taken by TCRdb from immuneACCESS, are in-frame only. Not every clone is retained; where verified, under half of the shortfall comes from an unresolved V gene, and the cause of the rest is unknown. V, J and clone size are taken as reported in that table, and D and trimming were inferred from the DNA itself. For this sample the table gives 200,000 to 250,000 clones, of which about 90% were detected only once. The ten biggest clones cover around 0.84% of the sample.

The specimen sequenced was peripheral blood. The chain is encoded by TRBV12-3 or TRBV12-4 joined to TRBJ2-1, with no D gene named confidently. The source of this sequence is a man in his sixties with COVID-19, enrolled during active disease. The CDR3 region reads CASTHTLNEQFF. The nucleotide sequence reads as follows: TGTGCCAGCACCCACACCCTCAATGAGCAGTTCTTC.